Listed below are T cell receptor beta chains from one sample, sequenced in a study of cytomegalovirus exposure and HLA in healthy donors. Profiled with immunoSEQ multiplex PCR; TCRdb holds only in-frame clones, not every one. The data hold about 200,000 clones, with approximately 79% observed a single time. The sample was PBMCs. The origin of the receptors is a man in his fifties or sixties in good health and CMV-seronegative. Each CDR3 is given with its conserved first and last residue. D genes are given only for firm matches. Clone size is stated in some rows and not others, as once, few, many or a class when expanded.

J: TRBJ2-7; V: TRBV4-1; size: .; D: .; CDR3: CASSQEAQQPYEQYF; DNA: TGCGCCAGCAGCCAAGAGGCACAGCAACCCTACGAGCAGTACTTC
J: TRBJ1-2; V: TRBV6-5; size: .; D: TRBD1; CDR3: CASRDRGGGYTF; DNA: TGTGCCAGCAGGGACAGGGGTGGTGGCTACACCTTC
J: TRBJ2-4; V: TRBV19; size: few; D: TRBD1; CDR3: CASSPQGAINIQYF; DNA: TGTGCCAGTAGCCCACAGGGGGCGATTAACATTCAGTACTTC
J: TRBJ2-7; V: TRBV5-1; size: .; D: TRBD2; CDR3: CASSWNAGVGAYEQYF; DNA: TGCGCCAGCAGCTGGAACGCGGGGGTTGGGGCCTACGAGCAGTACTTC
J: TRBJ2-1; V: TRBV5-1; size: .; D: .; CDR3: CASSLGGINNEQFF; DNA: TGCGCCAGCAGCTTGGGCGGGATCAACAATGAGCAGTTCTTC
J: TRBJ2-1; V: TRBV5-8; size: .; D: TRBD2; CDR3: CASSLGLAGRGRIGNEQFF; DNA: TGTGCCAGCAGCTTGGGACTAGCGGGGAGAGGGCGCATCGGGAATGAGCAGTTCTTC
J: TRBJ2-1; V: TRBV5-1; size: .; D: TRBD2; CDR3: CASSLGLAGDYEQFF; DNA: TGCGCCAGCAGCTTGGGGCTAGCGGGAGATTATGAGCAGTTCTTC
J: TRBJ2-3; V: TRBV11-2; size: .; D: TRBD2; CDR3: CASSAGGITDTQYF; DNA: TGTGCCAGCAGCGCGGGAGGGATCACAGATACGCAGTATTTT
J: TRBJ2-3; V: TRBV27; size: .; D: .; CDR3: CASRARTGRGGTDTQYF; DNA: TGTGCCAGCAGAGCACGTACCGGCAGGGGCGGCACAGATACGCAGTATTTT
J: TRBJ2-3; V: TRBV10-1; size: .; D: .; CDR3: CASSESTGTDTQYF; DNA: TGCGCCAGCAGTGAGTCCACAGGGACAGATACGCAGTATTTT
J: TRBJ2-5; V: TRBV28; size: .; D: TRBD2; CDR3: CASSNPGLGSQAQYF; DNA: TGTGCCAGCAGTAATCCGGGACTAGGATCCCAGGCCCAGTACTTC
J: TRBJ2-7; V: TRBV6-5; size: .; D: .; CDR3: CASSYSLDALEQYF; DNA: TGTGCCAGCAGTTACTCGTTAGATGCTCTTGAGCAGTACTTC
J: TRBJ1-1; V: TRBV18; size: few; D: TRBD1; CDR3: CASSPGQKNTEAFF; DNA: TGTGCCAGCTCACCGGGACAGAAGAACACTGAAGCTTTCTTT
J: TRBJ1-3; V: TRBV2; size: .; D: .; CDR3: CASSEVGGYSGNTIYF; DNA: TGTGCCAGCAGTGAAGTGGGGGGATACTCTGGAAACACCATATATTTT
J: TRBJ2-2; V: TRBV7-9; size: .; D: TRBD2; CDR3: CASSPGTSGRVAGELFF; DNA: TGTGCCAGCAGCCCCGGGACTAGCGGGAGAGTGGCCGGGGAGCTGTTTTTT
J: TRBJ1-2; V: TRBV7-8; size: .; D: TRBD1; CDR3: CASSLTGTGNYGYTF; DNA: TGTGCCAGCAGCCTGACAGGGACGGGGAACTATGGCTACACCTTC
J: TRBJ1-2; V: TRBV5-1; size: .; D: .; CDR3: CASSTTSQVYGYTF; DNA: TGCGCCAGCAGCACGACGTCTCAGGTCTATGGCTACACCTTC
J: TRBJ2-2; V: TRBV6-6; size: .; D: .; CDR3: CASSPGQGRTGELFF; DNA: TGTGCCAGCAGCCCCGGGCAGGGCCGAACCGGGGAGCTGTTTTTT